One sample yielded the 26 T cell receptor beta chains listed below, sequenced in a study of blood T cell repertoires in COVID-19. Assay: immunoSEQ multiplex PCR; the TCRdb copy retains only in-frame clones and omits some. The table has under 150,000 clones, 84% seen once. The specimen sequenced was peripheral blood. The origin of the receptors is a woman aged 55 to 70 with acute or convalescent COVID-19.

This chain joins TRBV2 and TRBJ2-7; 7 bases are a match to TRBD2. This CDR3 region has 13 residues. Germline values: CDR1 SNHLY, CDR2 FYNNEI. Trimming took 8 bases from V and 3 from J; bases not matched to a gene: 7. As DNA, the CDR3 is TGTGCCAGCGGACCCGGGAGGTTCTACGAGCAGTACTTC. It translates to CASGPGRFYEQYF.

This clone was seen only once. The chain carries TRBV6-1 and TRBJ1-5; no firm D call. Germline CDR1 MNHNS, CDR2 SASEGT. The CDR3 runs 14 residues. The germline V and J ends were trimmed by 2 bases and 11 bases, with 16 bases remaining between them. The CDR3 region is CASSEPGSFRAQHF. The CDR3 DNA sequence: TGTGCCAGCAGTGAACCCGGGAGTTTCCGGGCCCAGCATTTT.

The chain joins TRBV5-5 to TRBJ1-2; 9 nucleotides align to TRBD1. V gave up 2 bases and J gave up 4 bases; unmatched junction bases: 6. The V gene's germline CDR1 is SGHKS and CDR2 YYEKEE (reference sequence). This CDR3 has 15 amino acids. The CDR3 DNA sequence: TGTGCCAGCAGCTTAACGGACAGGGGCATCTATGGCTACACCTTC. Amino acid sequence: CASSLTDRGIYGYTF.

CDR3 region: CASSARGRTGELFF. The CDR3, as DNA: TGCGCCAGCAGTGCTAGGGGTCGTACCGGGGAGCTGTTTTTT. The chain joins TRBV10-2 to TRBJ2-2; maybe TRBD1 (5 bases). V was clipped by 4 bases and J by 5 bases, with 11 bases between them. The CDR3 length is 14 residues. Germline-derived CDR1 and CDR2 are WSHSY and SAAADI.

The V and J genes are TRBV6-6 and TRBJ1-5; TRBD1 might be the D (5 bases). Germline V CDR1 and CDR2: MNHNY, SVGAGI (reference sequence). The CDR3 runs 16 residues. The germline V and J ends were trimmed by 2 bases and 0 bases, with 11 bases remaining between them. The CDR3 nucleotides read TGTGCCAGCAGTTACAGGGGTAATCGTAGCAATCAGCCCCAGCATTTT. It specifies CASSYRGNRSNQPQHF.

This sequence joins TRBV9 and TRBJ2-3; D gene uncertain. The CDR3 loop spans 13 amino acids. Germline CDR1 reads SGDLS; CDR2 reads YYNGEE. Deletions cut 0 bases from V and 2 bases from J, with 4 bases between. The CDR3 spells CASSVVATDTQYF. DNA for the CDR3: TGTGCCAGCAGCGTAGTGGCCACAGATACGCAGTATTTT.

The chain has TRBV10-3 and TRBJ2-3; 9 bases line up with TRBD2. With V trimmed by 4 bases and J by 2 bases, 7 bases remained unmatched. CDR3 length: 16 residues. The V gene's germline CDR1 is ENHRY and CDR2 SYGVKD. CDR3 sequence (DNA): TGTGCCATCAGTGTAGCGGGAGAGAGTCTCACAGATACGCAGTATTTT. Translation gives CAISVAGESLTDTQYF.

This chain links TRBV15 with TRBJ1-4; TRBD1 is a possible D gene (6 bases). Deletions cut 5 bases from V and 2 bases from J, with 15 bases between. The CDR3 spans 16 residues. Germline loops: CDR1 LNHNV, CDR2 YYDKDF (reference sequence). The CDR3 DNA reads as TGTGCCACCAGCGCAAGACAGGTCGCCACTAATGAAAAACTGTTTTTT. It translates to CATSARQVATNEKLFF.

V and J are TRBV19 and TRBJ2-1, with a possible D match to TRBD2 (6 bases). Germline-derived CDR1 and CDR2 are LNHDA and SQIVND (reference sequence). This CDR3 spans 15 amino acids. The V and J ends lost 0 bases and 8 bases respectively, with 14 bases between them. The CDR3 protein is CASSIEVSGEHEQFF. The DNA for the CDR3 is TGTGCCAGTAGTATAGAAGTTAGCGGTGAGCATGAGCAGTTCTTC.

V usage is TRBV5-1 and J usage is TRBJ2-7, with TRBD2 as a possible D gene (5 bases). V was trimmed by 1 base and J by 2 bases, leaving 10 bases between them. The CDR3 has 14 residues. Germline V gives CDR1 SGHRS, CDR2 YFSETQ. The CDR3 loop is CASSLSLATYEQYF. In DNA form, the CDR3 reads TGCGCCAGCAGCTTGTCCTTAGCGACCTACGAGCAGTACTTC.

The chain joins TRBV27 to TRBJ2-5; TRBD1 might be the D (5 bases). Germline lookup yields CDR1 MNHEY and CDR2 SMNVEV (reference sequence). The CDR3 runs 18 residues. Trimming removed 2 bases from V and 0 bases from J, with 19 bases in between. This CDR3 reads CASSLGEDRSSYQETQYF. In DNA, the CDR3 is TGTGCCAGCAGTTTAGGGGAAGACAGATCCTCGTACCAAGAGACCCAGTACTTC.

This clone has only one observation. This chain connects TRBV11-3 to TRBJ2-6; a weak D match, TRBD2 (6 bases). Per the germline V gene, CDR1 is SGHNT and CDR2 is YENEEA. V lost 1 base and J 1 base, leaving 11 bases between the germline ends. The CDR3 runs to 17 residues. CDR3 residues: CASSLGAGTSGANVLTF. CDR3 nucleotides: TGTGCCAGCAGCTTAGGGGCCGGGACTTCTGGGGCCAACGTCCTGACTTTC.

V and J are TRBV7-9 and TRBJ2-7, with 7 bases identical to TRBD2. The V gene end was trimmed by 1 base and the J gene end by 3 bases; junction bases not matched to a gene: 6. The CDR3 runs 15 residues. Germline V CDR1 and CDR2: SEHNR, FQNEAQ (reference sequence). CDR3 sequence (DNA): TGTGCCAGCAGCTTAGAAGGGAGGGGCAACTACGAGCAGTACTTC. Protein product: CASSLEGRGNYEQYF.

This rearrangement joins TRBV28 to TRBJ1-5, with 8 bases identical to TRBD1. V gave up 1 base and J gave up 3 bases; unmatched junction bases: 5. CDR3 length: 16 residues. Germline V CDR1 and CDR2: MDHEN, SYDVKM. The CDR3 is CASSLLGQVFNQPQHF. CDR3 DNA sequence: TGTGCCAGCAGTTTATTGGGACAGGTGTTCAATCAGCCCCAGCATTTT.

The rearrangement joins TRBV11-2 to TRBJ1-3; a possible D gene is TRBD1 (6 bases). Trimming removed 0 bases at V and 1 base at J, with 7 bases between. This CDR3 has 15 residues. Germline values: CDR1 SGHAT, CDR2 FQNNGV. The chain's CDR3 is CASSLETGSGNTIYF. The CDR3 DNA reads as TGTGCCAGCAGCTTAGAAACAGGGTCTGGAAACACCATATATTTT.

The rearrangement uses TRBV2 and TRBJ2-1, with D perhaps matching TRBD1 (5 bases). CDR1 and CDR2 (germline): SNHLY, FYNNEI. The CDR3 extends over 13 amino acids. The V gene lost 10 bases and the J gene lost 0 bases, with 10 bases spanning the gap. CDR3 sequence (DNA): TGTGCCATCGACAGCAGCTCCTACAATGAGCAGTTCTTC. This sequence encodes CAIDSSSYNEQFF.

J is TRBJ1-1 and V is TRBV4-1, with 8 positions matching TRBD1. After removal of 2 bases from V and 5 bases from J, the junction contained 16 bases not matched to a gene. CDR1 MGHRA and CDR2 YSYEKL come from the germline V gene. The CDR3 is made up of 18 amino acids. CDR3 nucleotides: TGCGCCAGCAGCCAATGGGTGACCAGGGGGCTTGGGGGGACTGAAGCTTTCTTT. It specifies CASSQWVTRGLGGTEAFF.

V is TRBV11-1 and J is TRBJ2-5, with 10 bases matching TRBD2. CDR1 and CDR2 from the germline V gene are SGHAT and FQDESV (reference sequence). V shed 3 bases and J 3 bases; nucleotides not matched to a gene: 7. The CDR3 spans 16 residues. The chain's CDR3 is CASSLGTSGTEETQYF. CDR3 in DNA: TGTGCCAGCAGCTTGGGTACTAGCGGGACCGAAGAGACCCAGTACTTC.

Here the CDR3 DNA reads TGTGCCAGCAGCGTATCTGGTAGCGGGAGGCGCGGCACCGGGGAGCTGTTTTTT. It yields the protein CASSVSGSGRRGTGELFF. This chain joins TRBV9 and TRBJ2-2; 10 nucleotides match TRBD2. CDR1 SGDLS and CDR2 YYNGEE come from the germline V gene. J lost 4 bases, V lost 1 base, and 10 bases had no gene match. This CDR3 region has 18 residues.

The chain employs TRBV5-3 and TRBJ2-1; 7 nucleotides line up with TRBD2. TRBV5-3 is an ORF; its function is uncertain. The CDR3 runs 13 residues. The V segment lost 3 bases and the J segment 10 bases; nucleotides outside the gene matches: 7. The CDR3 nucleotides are TGTGCCAGAAGCTCCCGGACTAGACGGGAGCAGTTCTTC. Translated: CARSSRTRREQFF.

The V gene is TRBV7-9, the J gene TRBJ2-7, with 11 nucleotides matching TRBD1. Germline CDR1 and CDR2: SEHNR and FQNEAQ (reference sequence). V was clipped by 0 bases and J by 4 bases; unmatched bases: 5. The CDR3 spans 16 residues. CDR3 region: CASSLANGQGAYEQYF. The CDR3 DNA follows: TGTGCCAGCAGCTTAGCAAACGGACAGGGGGCATACGAGCAGTACTTC.

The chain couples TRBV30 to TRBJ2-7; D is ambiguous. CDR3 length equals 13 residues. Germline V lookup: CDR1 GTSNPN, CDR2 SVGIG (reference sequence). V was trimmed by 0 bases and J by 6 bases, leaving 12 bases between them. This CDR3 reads CAWSVDGWSEQYF. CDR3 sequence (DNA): TGTGCCTGGAGTGTTGATGGCTGGAGCGAGCAGTACTTC.

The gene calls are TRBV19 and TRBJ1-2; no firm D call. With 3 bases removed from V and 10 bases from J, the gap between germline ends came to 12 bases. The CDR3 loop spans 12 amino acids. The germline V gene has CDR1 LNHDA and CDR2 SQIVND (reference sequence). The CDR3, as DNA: TGTGCCAGTAGTATGGCCCAAAAATCCTACACCTTC. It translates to CASSMAQKSYTF.

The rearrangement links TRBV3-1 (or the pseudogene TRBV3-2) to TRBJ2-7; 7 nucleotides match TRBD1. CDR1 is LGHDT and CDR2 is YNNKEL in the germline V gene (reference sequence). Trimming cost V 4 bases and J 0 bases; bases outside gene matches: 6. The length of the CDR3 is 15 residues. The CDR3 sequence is CASSPGQVFSYEQYF. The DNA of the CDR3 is TGTGCCAGCAGCCCAGGACAGGTCTTCTCCTACGAGCAGTACTTC.

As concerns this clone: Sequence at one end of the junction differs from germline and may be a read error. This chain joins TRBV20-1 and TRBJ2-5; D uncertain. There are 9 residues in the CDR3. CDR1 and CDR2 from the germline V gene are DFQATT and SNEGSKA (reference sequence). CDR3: CSARETQYF. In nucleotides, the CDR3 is TGCAGTGCCAGAGAGACCCAGTACTTC.

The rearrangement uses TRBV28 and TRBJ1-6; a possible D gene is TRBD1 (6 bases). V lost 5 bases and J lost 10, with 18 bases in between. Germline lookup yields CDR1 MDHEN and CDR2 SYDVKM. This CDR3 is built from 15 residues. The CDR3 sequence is CASSPPQGNSSPLHF. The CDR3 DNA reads TGTGCCAGCAGTCCACCCCAGGGGAACTCCTCACCCCTCCACTTT. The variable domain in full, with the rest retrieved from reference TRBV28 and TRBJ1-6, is DVKVTQSSRYLVKRTGEKVFLECVQDMDHENMFWYRQDPGLGLRLIYFSYDVKMKEKGDIPEGYSVSREKKERFSLILESASTNQTSMYLCASSPPQGNSSPLHFGNGTRLTVT.